Reported below is one T cell receptor (beta chain). No antigen is known for it. The immunoSEQ assay used multiplex PCR to amplify TCR beta CDR3 regions from an average of around 1.2 ug of genomic DNA per sample. To correct primer bias, the assay used a complete synthetic TCR repertoire to set an amplification baseline. The amplicons were sequenced using the Illumina platform. Turning to the authors' computational methods: Sequences were error-corrected by clustering with frequency ratios and a modified nearest-neighbor algorithm and were then analyzed in the immunoSEQ Analyzer with IMGT gene definitions. TCR richness and evenness were averaged over 20 rarefaction repeats at each rarefaction depth, excluding samples with fewer sequences than the depth. Wilcoxon rank sum tests with FDR correction were used to compare V, D and J gene relative abundances between the groups. In the blinded duplicates, the intraclass correlation was around 96% for TCR richness and averaged about 80% across over 65 gene segments. TCRdb took over this immuneACCESS table, retaining in-frame rearrangements with V and J assigned. Such tables are incomplete; in checked studies, under half of the missing clones stem from an unresolved V gene, and the remainder is unexplained. The V and J calls and the clone size are those of that table, but D and trimming were determined from the DNA. The record for this sample contains approximately 15,000 clones. The top ten clonotypes cover about 7.8% of the sample.

This entry belongs to a study of T cells in women clearing cervical HPV infection (dated by TCRdb to 2016 to 2018). Broadly, across the study: Cases were under 30 women with histologically confirmed HPV16-related CIN3 or worse, including 2 invasive cancers. Controls were around 24 women whose single incident HPV16 infection cleared within 12 months without precancer or cancer developing. Blood from cases was collected at the visit at which the lesion was first identified, whereas blood from controls was collected once infection was no longer detected. For cases, the median interval between lesion detection and blood sampling was about 140 days, with an interquartile range of about 85 to 220 days. Since only a few of the women had HLA typing available, the possibility that HLA type was acting as a confounder could not be ruled out. This exploratory proof-of-principle case-control study, nested within the Guanacaste HPV Natural History Study in Costa Rica, compared TCR repertoires among women with different cervical HPV16 outcomes. Cases and controls were matched on year of sample collection and on age within five years. Median age was 34 years in cases versus around 37 in controls, and baseline characteristics did not differ significantly. The parent cohort enrolled roughly 10,000 women aged 18 or older in Guanacaste, Costa Rica, during about 1992 to 1994 and followed them for more than 6 years. Five blinded duplicates per group were added as quality controls, giving some 60 samples: some 50 participants and 10 replicates. General conclusions and limits of the study: The cross-sectional design could not show whether associations preceded infection or resulted from it; effector/memory subsets and HPV-specific T cells were not isolated. Random forest classifiers combining richness and V gene abundances distinguished cases from controls with an estimated AUC of 0.83. Because T-cell numbers per sample were unknown, differences in richness could reflect varying T-cell content rather than repertoire biology. Significantly higher TCR repertoire richness was observed in CIN3+ cases than in controls across sequencing depths, whereas no difference in evenness was found.

Every participant had a single incident cervical HPV16 infection, and women with prevalent HPV16 infections were excluded. Cervical HPV DNA was detected by MY09/MY11 PCR and genotyped by dot-blot hybridization. Fifteen mL of heparinized blood was centrifuged, after which the buffy coat was aliquoted, frozen at -30 degrees C, and then stored at -80 degrees C. QIAGEN kits were used to extract genomic DNA from buffy coat specimens. The TCR comes from a woman aged 18-70 years with a cervical HPV16 infection that either progressed to CIN3+ or cleared (not recorded which). The specimen was blood buffy coat.

The part of the CDR3 DNA that was read is TGTGCCAGCTCACCAGAGGGAACTAATGAAAAA. It translates to CASSPEGTNEK. The complete CDR3 protein is CASSPEGTNEKLFF. The chain joins TRBV18 to TRBJ1-4; there is no confident call for the D gene. The read halts 3 residues ahead of the CDR3 end, with the missing end drawn from the germline J gene. Per the germline V gene, KGHSH is the CDR1 and LQKENI is the CDR2. V loses 2 bases, J loses 1 base, and the germline ends lie 5 bases apart. From the cysteine up to the phenylalanine, the CDR3 has a length of 14 residues. Of the CDR3's DNA, 33 bases were read; they are in frame from base 1. Reference TRBV18 and TRBJ1-4 genes cover what lies past the CDR3, so the full variable domain is NAGVMQNPRHLVRRRGQEARLRCSPMKGHSHVYWYRQLPEEGLKFMVYLQKENIIDESGMPKERFSAEFPKEGPSILRIQQVVRGDSAAYFCASSPEGTNEKLFFGSGTQLSVL.